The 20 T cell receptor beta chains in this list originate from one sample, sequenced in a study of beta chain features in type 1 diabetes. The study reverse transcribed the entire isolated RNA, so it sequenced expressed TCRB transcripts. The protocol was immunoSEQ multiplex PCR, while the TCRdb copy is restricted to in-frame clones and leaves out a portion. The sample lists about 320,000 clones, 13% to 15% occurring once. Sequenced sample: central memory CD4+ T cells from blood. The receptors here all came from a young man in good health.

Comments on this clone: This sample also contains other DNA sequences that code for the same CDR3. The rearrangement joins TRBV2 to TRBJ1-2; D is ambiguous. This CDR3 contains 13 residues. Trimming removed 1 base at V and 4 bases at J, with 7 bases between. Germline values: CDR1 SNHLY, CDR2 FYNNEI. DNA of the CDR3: TGTGCCAGCAGTGAAGGTACAGTCTATGGCTACACCTTC. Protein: CASSEGTVYGYTF.

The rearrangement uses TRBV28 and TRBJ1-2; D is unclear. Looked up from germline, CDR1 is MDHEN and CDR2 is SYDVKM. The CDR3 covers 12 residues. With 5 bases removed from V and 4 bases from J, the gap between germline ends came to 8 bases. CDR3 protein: CASSLRTYGYTF. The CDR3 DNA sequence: TGTGCCAGCAGTCTCCGGACCTATGGCTACACCTTC.

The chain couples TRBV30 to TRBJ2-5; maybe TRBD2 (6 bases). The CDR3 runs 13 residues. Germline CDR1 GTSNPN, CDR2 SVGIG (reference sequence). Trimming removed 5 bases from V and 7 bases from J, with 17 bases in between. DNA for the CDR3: TGTGCCTGGGGAGACTCCGACGGGGGGACCCAGTACTTC. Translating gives CAWGDSDGGTQYF.

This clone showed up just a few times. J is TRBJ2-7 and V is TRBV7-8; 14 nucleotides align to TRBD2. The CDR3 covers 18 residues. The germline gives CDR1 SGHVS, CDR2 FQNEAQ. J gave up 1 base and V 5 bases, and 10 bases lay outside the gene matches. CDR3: CASSMGLAGAGVSYEQYF. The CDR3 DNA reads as TGTGCCAGCAGCATGGGACTAGCGGGGGCGGGGGTATCCTACGAGCAGTACTTC.

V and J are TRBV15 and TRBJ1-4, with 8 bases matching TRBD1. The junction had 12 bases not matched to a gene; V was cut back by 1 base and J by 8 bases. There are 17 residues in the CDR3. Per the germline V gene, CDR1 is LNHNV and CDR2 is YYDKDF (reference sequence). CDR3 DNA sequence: TGTGCCACCAGCAGAGCCCGGACAGGGCGACGTGGGGAAAAACTGTTTTTT. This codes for CATSRARTGRRGEKLFF.

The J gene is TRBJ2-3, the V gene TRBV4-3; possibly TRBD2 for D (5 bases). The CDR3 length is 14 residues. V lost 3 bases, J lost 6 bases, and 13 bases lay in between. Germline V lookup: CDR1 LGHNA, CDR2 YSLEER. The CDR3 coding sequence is TGCGCCAGCAGCCACCCAGGAGGCGGGGATACGCAGTATTTT. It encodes CASSHPGGGDTQYF.

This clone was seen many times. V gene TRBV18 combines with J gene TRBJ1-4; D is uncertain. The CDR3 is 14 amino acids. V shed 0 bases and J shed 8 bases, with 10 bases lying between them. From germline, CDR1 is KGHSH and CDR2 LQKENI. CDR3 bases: TGTGCCAGCTCACCACCGGCGTCAGCCGAAAAACTGTTTTTT. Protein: CASSPPASAEKLFF.

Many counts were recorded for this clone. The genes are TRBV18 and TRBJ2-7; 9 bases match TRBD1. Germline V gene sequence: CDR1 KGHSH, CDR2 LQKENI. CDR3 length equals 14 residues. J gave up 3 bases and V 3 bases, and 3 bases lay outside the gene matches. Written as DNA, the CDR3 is TGTGCCAGCTCACCGGGACAGGGTAACTACGAGCAGTACGTC. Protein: CASSPGQGNYEQYV.

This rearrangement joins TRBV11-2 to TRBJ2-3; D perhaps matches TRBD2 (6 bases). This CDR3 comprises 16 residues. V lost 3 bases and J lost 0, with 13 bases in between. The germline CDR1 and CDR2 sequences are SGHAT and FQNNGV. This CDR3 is CASSFFRTTSTDTQYF. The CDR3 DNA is TGTGCCAGCAGCTTTTTCCGGACTACTAGCACAGATACGCAGTATTTT. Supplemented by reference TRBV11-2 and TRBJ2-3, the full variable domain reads EAGVAQSPRYKIIEKRQSVAFWCNPISGHATLYWYQQILGQGPKLLIQFQNNGVVDDSQLPKDRFSAERLKGVDSTLKIQPAKLEDSAVYLCASSFFRTTSTDTQYFGPGTRLTVL.

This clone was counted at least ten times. The CDR3 nucleotides read TGTGCCAGCGGAGGGGACTCCACCTACGAGCAGTACGTC. Its translation: CASGGDSTYEQYV. The chain joins TRBV2 to TRBJ2-7; D perhaps matches TRBD2 (6 bases). CDR1 SNHLY and CDR2 FYNNEI come from the germline V gene. Trimming shortened V by 8 bases and J by 2 bases, and 13 bases separated the two germline ends. The CDR3 has 13 amino acids.

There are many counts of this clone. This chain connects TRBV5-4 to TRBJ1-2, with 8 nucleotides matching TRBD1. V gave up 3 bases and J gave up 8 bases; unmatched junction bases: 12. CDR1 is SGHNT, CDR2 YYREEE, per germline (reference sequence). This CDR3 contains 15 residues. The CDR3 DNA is TGTGCCAGCAGCTCCGGGACAGGAGGCGCGGGCGGCTACACCTTC. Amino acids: CASSSGTGGAGGYTF.

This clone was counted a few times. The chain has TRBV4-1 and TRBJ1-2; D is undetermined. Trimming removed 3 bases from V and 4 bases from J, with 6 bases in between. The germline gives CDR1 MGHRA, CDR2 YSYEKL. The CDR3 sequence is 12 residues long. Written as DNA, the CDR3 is TGCGCCAGCAGCCAGGCAGCCTATGGCTACACCTTC. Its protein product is CASSQAAYGYTF.

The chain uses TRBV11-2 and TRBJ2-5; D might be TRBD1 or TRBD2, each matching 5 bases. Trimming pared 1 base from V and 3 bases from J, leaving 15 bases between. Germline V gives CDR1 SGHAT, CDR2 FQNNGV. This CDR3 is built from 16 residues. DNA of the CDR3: TGTGCCAGCAGCTTAGGGTCGGGGACCATTAAAGAGACCCAGTACTTC. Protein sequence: CASSLGSGTIKETQYF.

DNA for the CDR3: TGTGCCAGCAGCCAAGGAGGGCTTTCGGGGAATGAGCAGTTCTTC. Translated: CASSQGGLSGNEQFF. The V gene is TRBV11-3, the J gene TRBJ2-1, with a tentative D call TRBD2 (6 bases). The CDR3 runs 15 residues. CDR1 is SGHNT and CDR2 is YENEEA in the germline V gene. V was shortened by 5 bases and J by 7 bases, with 18 bases between the two germline ends.

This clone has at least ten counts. CDR3 coding DNA: TGTGCCAGCAGCGTTAGGACAAGTAACAATGAGCAGTTCTTC. Its translation: CASSVRTSNNEQFF. The V gene is TRBV7-2, the J gene TRBJ2-1, with D tentatively TRBD1 (5 bases). The CDR3 has 14 amino acids. Germline values: CDR1 SGHTA, CDR2 FQGNSA. Between the trimmed V and J ends, which lost 5 bases and 5 bases, there was a span of 13 bases.

The CDR3 reads CASLRAGEGHTQYF. The CDR3 DNA reads as TGTGCCAGTCTTAGAGCAGGAGAAGGGCATACGCAGTATTTT. V usage is TRBV7-3 and J usage is TRBJ2-3; the D is unclear. The CDR3 spans 14 residues. Trimming took 9 bases from V and 7 from J, leaving 20 bases between them. Germline-derived CDR1 and CDR2 are SGHTA and FQGTGA. Full variable domain (outside the CDR3, taken from reference TRBV7-3 and TRBJ2-3): GAGVSQTPSNKVTEKGKYVELRCDPISGHTALYWYRQSLGQGPEFLIYFQGTGAADDSGLPNDRFFAVRPEGSVSTLKIQRTERGDSAVYLCASLRAGEGHTQYFGPGTRLTVL.

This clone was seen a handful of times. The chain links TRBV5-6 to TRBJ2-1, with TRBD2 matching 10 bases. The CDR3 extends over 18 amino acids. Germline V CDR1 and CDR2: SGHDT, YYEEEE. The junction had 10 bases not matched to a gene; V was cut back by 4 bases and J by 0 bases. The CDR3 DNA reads TGTGCCAGCAGCCCGCGGTCGACTAGCGGGTACTCCTACAATGAGCAGTTCTTC. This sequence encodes CASSPRSTSGYSYNEQFF.

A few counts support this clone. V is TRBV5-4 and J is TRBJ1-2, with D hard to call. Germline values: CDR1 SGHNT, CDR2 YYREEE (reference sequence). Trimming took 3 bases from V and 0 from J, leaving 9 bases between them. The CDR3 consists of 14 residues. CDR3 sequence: CASSSKSSNYGYTF. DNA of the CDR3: TGTGCCAGCAGCTCTAAAAGCTCTAACTATGGCTACACCTTC.

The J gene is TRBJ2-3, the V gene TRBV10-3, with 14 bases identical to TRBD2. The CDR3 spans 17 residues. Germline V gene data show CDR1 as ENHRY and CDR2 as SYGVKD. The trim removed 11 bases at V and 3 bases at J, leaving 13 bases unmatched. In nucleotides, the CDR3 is TGTGCCTCCAGCTTGACTAGCGGGAGGGCCGGGACAGATACGCAGTATTTT. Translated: CASSLTSGRAGTDTQYF.

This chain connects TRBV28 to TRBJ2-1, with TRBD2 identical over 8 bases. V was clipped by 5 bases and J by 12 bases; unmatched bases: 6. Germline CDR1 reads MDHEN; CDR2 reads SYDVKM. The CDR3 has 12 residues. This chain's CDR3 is CASSPPGRAQFF. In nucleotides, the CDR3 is TGTGCCAGCAGTCCTCCCGGGAGGGCGCAGTTCTTC.